Here is one T cell receptor (beta chain) with its context. Assay used: immunoSEQ multiplex PCR; TCRdb lists only in-frame clones, some missing. The sample includes about 420,000 clones, roughly 90% seen only once; the top ten take 3.6%. The entry originates in a study of Ad26.COV2.S vaccination and SARS-CoV-2 variants. At the level of the study: Donor had been placed in the Ad26.COV2.S arm of the COV1001 trial. Ad26.COV2.S, an intramuscular injection, was given once or twice 56 days apart.

The V gene end was trimmed by 3 bases and the J gene end by 4 bases; junction bases not matched to a gene: 4. This CDR3 has 15 amino acids. From germline, CDR1 is LGHNA and CDR2 YSLEER. Indicated treatment: about 20 received Ad26.COV2.S at low or high dose, single or two shots; 5 received placebo; per-sample allocation not given. After the first vaccine or placebo injection, samples were drawn on day 63. A Boston adult aged 18-55 years was the donor. This sequence joins TRBV4-3 and TRBJ2-3, with TRBD2 identical over 10 bases. The source of this sequence is a person aged 18-65 years who received the Ad26.COV2.S COVID-19 vaccine or a placebo. The sequenced sample was peripheral blood, obtained in a trial of Ad26.COV2.S vaccine versus placebo. The CDR3 loop reads CASSQSGGAPDTQYF. The CDR3 DNA reads as TGCGCCAGCAGCCAGAGCGGGGGGGCTCCAGATACGCAGTATTTT.